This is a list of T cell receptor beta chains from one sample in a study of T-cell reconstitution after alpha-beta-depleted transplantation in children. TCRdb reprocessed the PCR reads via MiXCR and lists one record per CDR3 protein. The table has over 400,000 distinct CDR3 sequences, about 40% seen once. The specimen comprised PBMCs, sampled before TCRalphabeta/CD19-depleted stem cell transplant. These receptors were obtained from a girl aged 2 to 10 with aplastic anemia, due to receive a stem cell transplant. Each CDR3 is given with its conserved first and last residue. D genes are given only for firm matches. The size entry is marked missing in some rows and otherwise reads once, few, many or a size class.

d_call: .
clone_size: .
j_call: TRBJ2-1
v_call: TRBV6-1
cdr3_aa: CASSERGGGPYNEQFF
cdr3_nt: TGTGCCAGCAGTGAAAGGGGCGGTGGTCCCTACAATGAGCAGTTCTTC

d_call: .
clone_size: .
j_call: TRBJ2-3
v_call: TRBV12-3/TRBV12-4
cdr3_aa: CASSSLAATTDTQYF
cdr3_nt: TGTGCCAGCAGCTCACTAGCAGCGACCACAGATACGCAGTATTTT

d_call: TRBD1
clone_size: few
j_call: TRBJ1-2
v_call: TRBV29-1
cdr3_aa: CSVEDLRQGKRYTF
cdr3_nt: TGCAGCGTTGAAGACCTCCGACAGGGAAAGAGGTACACCTTC

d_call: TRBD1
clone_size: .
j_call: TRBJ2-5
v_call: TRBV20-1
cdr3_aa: CSARTGDSQTQYF
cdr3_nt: TGCAGTGCTCGGACAGGGGATAGCCAGACCCAGTACTTC

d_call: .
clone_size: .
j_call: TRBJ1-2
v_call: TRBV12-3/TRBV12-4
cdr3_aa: CASRAQGGPANYGYTF
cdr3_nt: TGTGCCAGCAGGGCCCAGGGAGGACCAGCTAACTATGGCTACACCTTC

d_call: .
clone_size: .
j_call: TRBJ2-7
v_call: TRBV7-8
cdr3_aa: CASSEGSYEQYF
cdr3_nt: TGTGCCAGCAGCGAGGGCTCCTACGAGCAGTACTTC

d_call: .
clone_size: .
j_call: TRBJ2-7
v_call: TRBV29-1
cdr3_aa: CSVVLRGGHEQYF
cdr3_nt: TGCAGCGTTGTCCTCCGAGGGGGGCACGAGCAGTACTTC

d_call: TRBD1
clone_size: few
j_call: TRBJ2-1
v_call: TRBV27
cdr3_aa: CASSARTGRVYNEQFF
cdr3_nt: TGTGCCAGCAGTGCAAGGACAGGTCGGGTGTACAATGAGCAGTTCTTC

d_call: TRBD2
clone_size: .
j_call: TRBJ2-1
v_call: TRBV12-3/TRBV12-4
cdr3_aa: CASSHGPGLAGDNEQFF
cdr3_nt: TGTGCCAGCAGCCATGGACCGGGACTAGCGGGAGACAATGAGCAGTTCTTC

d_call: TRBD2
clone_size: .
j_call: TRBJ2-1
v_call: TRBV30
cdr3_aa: CAWQPIKGLAGGNEQFF
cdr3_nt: TGTGCCTGGCAACCAATAAAAGGACTAGCGGGAGGCAATGAGCAGTTCTTC

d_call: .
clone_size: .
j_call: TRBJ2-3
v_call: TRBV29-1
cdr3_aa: CSVVPGTDTQYF
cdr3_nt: TGCAGCGTTGTTCCAGGGACAGATACGCAGTATTTT

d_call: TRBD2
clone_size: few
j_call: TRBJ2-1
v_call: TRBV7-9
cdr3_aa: CASSLSGNTYNEQFF
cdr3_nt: TGTGCCAGCAGCCTTAGCGGGAACACCTACAATGAGCAGTTCTTC

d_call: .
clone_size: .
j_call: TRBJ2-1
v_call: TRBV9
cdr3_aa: CASSVGESIEQFF
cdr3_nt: TGTGCCAGCAGCGTAGGAGAATCGATTGAGCAGTTCTTC

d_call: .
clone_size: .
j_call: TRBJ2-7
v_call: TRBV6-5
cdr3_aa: CASSLAGATYEQYF
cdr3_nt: TGTGCCAGCAGTTTAGCAGGGGCGACCTACGAGCAGTACTTC

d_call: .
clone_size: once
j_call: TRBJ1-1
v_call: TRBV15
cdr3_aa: CATGPLRGNTEAFF
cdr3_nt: TGTGCCACCGGCCCACTCAGGGGCAACACTGAAGCTTTCTTT

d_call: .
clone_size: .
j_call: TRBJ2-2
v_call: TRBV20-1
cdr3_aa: CSARVTGQRLTGELFF
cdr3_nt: TGCAGTGCTAGAGTGACGGGGCAGAGGCTCACCGGGGAGCTGTTTTTT

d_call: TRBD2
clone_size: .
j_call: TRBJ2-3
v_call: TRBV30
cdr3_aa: CAWSPIAGGRDTQYF
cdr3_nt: TGTGCCTGGAGTCCTATCGCGGGAGGTAGAGATACGCAGTATTTT

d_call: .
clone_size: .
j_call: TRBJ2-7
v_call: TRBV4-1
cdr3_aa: CASSQDIADSYEQYF
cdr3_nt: TGCGCCAGCAGCCAAGATATTGCAGACTCCTACGAGCAGTACTTC

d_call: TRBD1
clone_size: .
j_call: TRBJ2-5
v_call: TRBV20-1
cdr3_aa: CSAREDRGGETQYF
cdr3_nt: TGCAGTGCTAGAGAGGACAGGGGGGGAGAGACCCAGTACTTC

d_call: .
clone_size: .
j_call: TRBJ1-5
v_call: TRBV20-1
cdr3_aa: CSAGIGTNQPQHF
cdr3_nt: TGCAGTGCTGGGATAGGGACCAATCAGCCCCAGCATTTT

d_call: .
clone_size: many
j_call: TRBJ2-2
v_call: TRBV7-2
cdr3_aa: CASSLYPHTGELFF
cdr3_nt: TGTGCCAGCAGCTTATATCCACACACCGGGGAGCTGTTTTTT

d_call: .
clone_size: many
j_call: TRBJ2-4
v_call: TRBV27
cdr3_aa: CASSPRAGPRNIQYF
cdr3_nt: TGTGCCAGCAGTCCCCGGGCCGGTCCGAGGAACATTCAGTACTTC

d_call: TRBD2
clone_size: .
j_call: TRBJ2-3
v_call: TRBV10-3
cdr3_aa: CAISGGLADTDTQYF
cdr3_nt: TGTGCCATCAGTGGCGGACTAGCGGACACAGATACGCAGTATTTT

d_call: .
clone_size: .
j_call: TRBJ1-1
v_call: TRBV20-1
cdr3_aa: CSATQGNTEAFF
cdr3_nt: TGCAGTGCTACACAGGGTAACACTGAAGCTTTCTTT

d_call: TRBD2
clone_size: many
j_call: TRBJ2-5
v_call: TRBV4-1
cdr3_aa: CASSPTSEETQYF
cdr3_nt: TGCGCCAGCAGCCCGACTAGCGAAGAGACCCAGTACTTC

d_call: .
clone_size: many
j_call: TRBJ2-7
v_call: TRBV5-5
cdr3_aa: CASSLGPPGEQYF
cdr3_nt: TGTGCCAGCAGCTTGGGTCCCCCCGGAGAGCAGTACTTC

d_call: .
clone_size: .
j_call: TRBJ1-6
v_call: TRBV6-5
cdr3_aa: CASSYSFTNSPLHF
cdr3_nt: TGTGCCAGCAGTTACTCCTTCACGAATTCACCCCTCCACTTT

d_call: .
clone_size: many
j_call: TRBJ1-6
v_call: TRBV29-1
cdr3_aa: CSVGFGGDSPLHF
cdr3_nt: TGCAGCGTTGGTTTCGGGGGCGATTCACCCCTCCACTTT

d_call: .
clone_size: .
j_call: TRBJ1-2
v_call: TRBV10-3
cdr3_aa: CAISEGGGTLNYGYTF
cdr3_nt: TGTGCCATCAGTGAGGGAGGGGGAACCCTTAACTATGGCTACACCTTC

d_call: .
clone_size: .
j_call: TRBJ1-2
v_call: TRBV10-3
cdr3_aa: CAISENRRDYTF
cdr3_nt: TGTGCCATCAGTGAGAACAGGAGGGACTACACCTTC

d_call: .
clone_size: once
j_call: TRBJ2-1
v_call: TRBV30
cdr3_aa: CAWSVTQEQFF
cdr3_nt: TGTGCCTGGAGTGTCACCCAAGAGCAGTTCTTC

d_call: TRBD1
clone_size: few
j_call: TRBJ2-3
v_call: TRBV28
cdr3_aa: CASSPTGQGRRGTQYF
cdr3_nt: TGTGCCAGCAGCCCTACCGGACAGGGCCGGAGGGGTACGCAGTATTTT

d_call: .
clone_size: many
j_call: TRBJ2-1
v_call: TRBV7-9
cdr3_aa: CASRPRQEQFF
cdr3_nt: TGTGCCAGCAGACCCCGTCAAGAGCAGTTCTTC

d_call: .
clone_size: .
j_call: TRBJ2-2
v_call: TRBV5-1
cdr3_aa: CASSPAYGGSNTGELFF
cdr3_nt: TGCGCCAGCAGCCCGGCGTATGGGGGTTCGAACACCGGGGAGCTGTTTTTT

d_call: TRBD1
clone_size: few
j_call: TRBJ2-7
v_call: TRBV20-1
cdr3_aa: CSAGDRTTSYEQYF
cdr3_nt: TGCAGTGCTGGGGACAGGACAACCTCCTACGAGCAGTACTTC

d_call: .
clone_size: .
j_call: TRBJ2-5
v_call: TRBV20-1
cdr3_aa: CSATGSQETQYF
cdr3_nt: TGCAGTGCTACAGGGTCCCAAGAGACCCAGTACTTC

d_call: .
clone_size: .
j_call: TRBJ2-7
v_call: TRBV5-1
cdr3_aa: CASSFDGDYEQYF
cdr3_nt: TGCGCCAGCAGCTTCGACGGGGACTACGAGCAGTACTTC

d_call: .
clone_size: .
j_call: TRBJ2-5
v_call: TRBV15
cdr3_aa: CATSRDVTSETQYF
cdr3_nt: TGTGCCACCAGCAGAGATGTAACGTCGGAGACCCAGTACTTC

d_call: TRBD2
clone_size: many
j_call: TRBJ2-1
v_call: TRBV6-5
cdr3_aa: CASSYRGLAGDNEQFF
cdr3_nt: TGTGCCAGCAGTTATAGGGGACTAGCGGGGGACAATGAGCAGTTCTTC

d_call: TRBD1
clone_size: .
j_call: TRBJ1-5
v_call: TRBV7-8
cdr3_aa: CASSLGDRGPNQPQHF
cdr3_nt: TGTGCCAGCAGCTTAGGGGACAGGGGGCCCAATCAGCCCCAGCATTTT

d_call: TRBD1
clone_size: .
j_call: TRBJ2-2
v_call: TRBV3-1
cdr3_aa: CASSRDRSPGELFF
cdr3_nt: TGTGCCAGCAGCCGGGACAGGTCCCCCGGGGAGCTGTTTTTT

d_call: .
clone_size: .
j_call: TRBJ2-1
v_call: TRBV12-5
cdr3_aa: CASDNRGNREIYEQFF
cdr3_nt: TGTGCTAGTGATAATAGGGGAAACAGGGAGATCTATGAGCAGTTCTTC

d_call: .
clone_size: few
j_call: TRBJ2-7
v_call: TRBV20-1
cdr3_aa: CSAVTSGSPYEQYF
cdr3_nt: TGCAGTGCTGTAACGTCGGGGAGCCCCTACGAGCAGTACTTC

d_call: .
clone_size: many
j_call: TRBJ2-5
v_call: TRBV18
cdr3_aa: CASSPGETQYF
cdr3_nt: TGTGCCAGCTCACCAGGAGAGACCCAGTACTTC

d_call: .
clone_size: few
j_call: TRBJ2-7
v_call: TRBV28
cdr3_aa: CALGRAQYF
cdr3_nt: TGTGCCTTGGGGAGAGCGCAGTACTTC

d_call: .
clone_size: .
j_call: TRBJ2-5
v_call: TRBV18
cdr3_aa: CASSPARETQYF
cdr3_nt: TGTGCCAGCTCACCGGCGCGGGAGACCCAGTACTTC

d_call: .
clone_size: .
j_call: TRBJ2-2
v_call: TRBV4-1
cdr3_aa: CASSQEGGWGGYTGELFF
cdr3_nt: TGCGCCAGCAGCCAAGAAGGGGGGTGGGGCGGGTACACCGGGGAGCTGTTTTTT

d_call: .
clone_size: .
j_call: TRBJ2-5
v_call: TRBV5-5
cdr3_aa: CASLQGIWETQYF
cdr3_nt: TGTGCCAGCCTACAGGGAATTTGGGAGACCCAGTACTTC

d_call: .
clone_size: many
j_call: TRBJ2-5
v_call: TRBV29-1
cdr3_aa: CSVGTQETQYF
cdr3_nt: TGCAGCGTAGGTACCCAAGAGACCCAGTACTTC

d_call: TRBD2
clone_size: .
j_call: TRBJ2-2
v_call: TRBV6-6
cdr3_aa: CASFRRGGGGELFF
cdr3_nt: TGTGCCAGCTTTAGGCGGGGGGGCGGCGGGGAGCTGTTTTTT

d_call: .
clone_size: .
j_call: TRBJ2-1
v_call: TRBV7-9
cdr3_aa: CASSLATRARDNEQFF
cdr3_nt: TGTGCCAGCAGCTTAGCGACACGGGCGCGGGACAATGAGCAGTTCTTC

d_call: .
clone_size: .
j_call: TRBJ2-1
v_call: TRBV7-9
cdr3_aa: CASSLPGLSYNEQFF
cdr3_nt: TGTGCCAGCAGCTTACCTGGACTCTCCTACAATGAGCAGTTCTTC

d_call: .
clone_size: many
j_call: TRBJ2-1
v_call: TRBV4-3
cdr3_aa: CASSRSTGTQYNEQFF
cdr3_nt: TGCGCCAGCAGCCGGTCAACCGGGACCCAATACAATGAGCAGTTCTTC

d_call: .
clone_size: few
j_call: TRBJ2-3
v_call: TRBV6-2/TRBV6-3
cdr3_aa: CASSYSVPGRYF
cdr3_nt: TGTGCCAGCAGTTACTCCGTCCCAGGGCGGTATTTT

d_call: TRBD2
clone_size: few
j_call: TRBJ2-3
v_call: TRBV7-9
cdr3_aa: CATRTSGRGLTDTQYF
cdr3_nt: TGTGCCACCCGGACTAGCGGGAGGGGGTTGACAGATACGCAGTATTTT

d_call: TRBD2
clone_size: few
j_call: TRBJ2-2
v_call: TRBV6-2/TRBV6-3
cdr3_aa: CASSTRTSGRTMNTGELFF
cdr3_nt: TGTGCCAGCAGCACCCGGACTAGCGGGAGGACCATGAACACCGGGGAGCTGTTTTTT

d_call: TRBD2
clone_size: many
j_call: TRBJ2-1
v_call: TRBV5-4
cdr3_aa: CASSSLTSGMGNEQFF
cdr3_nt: TGTGCCAGCAGCTCCCTGACTAGCGGGATGGGCAATGAGCAGTTCTTC

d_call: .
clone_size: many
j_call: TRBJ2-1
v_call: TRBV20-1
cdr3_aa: CSVDGKGTLDEQFF
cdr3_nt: TGCAGTGTTGATGGGAAAGGGACCCTCGATGAGCAGTTCTTC

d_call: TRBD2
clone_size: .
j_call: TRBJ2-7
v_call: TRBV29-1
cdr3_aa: CSVLGLAGGYEQYF
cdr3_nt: TGCAGCGTTCTGGGACTAGCGGGAGGGTACGAGCAGTACTTC